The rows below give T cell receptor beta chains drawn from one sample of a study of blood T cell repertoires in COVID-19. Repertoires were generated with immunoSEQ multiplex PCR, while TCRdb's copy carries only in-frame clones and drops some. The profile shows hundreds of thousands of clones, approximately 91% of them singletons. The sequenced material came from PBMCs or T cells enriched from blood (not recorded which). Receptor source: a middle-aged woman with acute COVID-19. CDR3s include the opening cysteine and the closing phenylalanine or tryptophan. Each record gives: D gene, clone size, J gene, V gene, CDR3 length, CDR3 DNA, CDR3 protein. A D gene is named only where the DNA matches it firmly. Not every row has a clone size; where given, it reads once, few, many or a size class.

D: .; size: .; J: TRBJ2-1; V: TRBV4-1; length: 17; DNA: TGCGCCAGCAGCCAAGACGGTCTCGGGGGCTCCTACAATGAGCAGTTCTTC; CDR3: CASSQDGLGGSYNEQFF
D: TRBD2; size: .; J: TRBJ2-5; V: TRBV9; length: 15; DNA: TGTGCCAGCAGCGTTAGCGGGGGGGCCTTGGAGACCCAGTACTTC; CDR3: CASSVSGGALETQYF
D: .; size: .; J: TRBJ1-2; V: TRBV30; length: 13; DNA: TGTGCCTGGAGTGTGGGCATTTTCTATGGCTACACCTTC; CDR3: CAWSVGIFYGYTF
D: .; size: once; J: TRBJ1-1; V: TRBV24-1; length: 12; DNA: TGTGCCACCAGTGAGAAGGGGACTGAAGCTTTCTTT; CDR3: CATSEKGTEAFF
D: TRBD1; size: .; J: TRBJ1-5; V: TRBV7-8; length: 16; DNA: TGTGCCAGCAGCTTAAACACAGGGGCCCCCTATCAGCCCCAGCATTTT; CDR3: CASSLNTGAPYQPQHF
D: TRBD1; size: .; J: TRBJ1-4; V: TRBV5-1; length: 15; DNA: TGCGCCAGCAGCTTCCAACAGGGGGCTGGTGAAAAACTGTTTTTT; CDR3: CASSFQQGAGEKLFF
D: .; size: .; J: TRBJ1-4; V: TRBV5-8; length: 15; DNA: TGTGCCAGCAGCTTGGAGGGGGAGATTAATGAAAAACTGTTTTTT; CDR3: CASSLEGEINEKLFF
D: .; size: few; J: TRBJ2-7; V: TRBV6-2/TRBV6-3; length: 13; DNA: TGTGCCAGCAGTTACTCGCGGGGATACGAGCAGTACTTC; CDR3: CASSYSRGYEQYF
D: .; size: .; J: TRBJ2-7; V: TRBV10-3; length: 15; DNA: TGTGCCATCAGTCCACCAGGTATAAGCTCCTACGAGCAGTACTTC; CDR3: CAISPPGISSYEQYF
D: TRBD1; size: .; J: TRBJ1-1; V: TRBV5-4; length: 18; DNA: TGTGCCAGCAGCCCCGTGGCCGGGACAGGGGATGGGTACACTGAAGCTTTCTTT; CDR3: CASSPVAGTGDGYTEAFF
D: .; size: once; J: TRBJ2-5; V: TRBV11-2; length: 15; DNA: TGTGCCAGCAGCTTAGTTCTGAGTTATGAAGAGACCCAGTACTTC; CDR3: CASSLVLSYEETQYF
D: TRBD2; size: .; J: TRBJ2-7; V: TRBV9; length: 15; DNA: TGTGCCAGCAGCTACGGACTAGCGGGGACATACGAGCAGTACTTC; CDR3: CASSYGLAGTYEQYF
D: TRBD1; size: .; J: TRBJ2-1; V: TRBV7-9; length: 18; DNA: TGTGCCACCACCTCCCCTGGGACAGGGCCTAGCTCCTACAATGAGCAGTTCTTC; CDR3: CATTSPGTGPSSYNEQFF
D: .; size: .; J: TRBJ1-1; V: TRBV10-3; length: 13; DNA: TGTGCCATCAGTGAGGGCCGGGGGGATGAAGCTTTCTTT; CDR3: CAISEGRGDEAFF
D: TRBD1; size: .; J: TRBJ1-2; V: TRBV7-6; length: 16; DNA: TGTGCCAGCAGCTCCCGTGGAGGGACAGGGGGCTATGGCTACACCTTC; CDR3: CASSSRGGTGGYGYTF
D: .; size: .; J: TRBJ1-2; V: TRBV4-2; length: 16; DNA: TGTGCCAGCAGCCCCGAACCGGAGGGCTCCTTCTATGGCTACACCTTC; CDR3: CASSPEPEGSFYGYTF
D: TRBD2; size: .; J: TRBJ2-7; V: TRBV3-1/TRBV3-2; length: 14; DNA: TGTGCCAGCAGTCAGACTAGCGCTTCCTACGAGCAGTACTTC; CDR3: CASSQTSASYEQYF
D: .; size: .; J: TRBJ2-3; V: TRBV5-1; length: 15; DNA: TGCGCCAGCAGCTTGGTAGCTAGAAACACAGATACGCAGTATTTT; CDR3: CASSLVARNTDTQYF
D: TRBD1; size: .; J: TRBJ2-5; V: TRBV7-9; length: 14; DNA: TGTGCCAGCAGCTTAGCTGGGACAGAAGAGACCCAGTACTTC; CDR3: CASSLAGTEETQYF
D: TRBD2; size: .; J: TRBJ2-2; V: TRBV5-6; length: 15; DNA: TGTGCCAGCAGCCCAATAGCGGGGGGCTCCGGGGAGCTGTTTTTT; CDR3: CASSPIAGGSGELFF